This T cell receptor (beta chain) was sequenced for a study of blood T cells in healthy people across ages. The germline V gene has CDR1 MGHRA and CDR2 YSYEKL. CDR3 size: 14 residues. The germline V and J ends were trimmed by 6 bases and 3 bases, with 15 bases remaining between them. The donors, healthy Caucasians from Russia, were aged 6 to 90. A few counts support this clonotype. Through a sample-barcoded 5' primer and a J-beta primer mix, a second PCR was run for roughly 7 to 11 cycles. TCRdb redid the calling of the 5' RACE reads with MiXCR, one entry per CDR3 protein. The top ten hold over 5.5% of the sample, which has about 1.4 million distinct CDR3 sequences, around 55% seen once.

The sample consisted of blood. This rearrangement joins TRBV4-1 to TRBJ2-7, with D tentatively TRBD1 or TRBD2 (7 bases each). The clonotype originates from a young man in good health. The CDR3 DNA is TGCGCCAGCAGTTTACAGGGGACTAACTACGAGCAGTACTTC. Translated, it gives CASSLQGTNYEQYF.